These 23 T cell receptor beta chains came from one sample sequenced in a study of T cell clonotyping in hematopoietic cell transplantation. Only in-frame clones appear in the TCRdb table, and some are missing; sequencing was by immunoSEQ multiplex PCR. The data contain 46,000 or so clones, 70% to 90% of them seen just once; the ten biggest clones take up under 7%. Specified time point: recipient sample about 28 days before transplant, after cytoreduction. The sample here was peripheral blood mononuclear cells, taken before stem cell transplant. The receptors derive from a man aged 55-75 years with biphenotypic leukemia. Some clones in this sample may be carry-over from other donors' samples.

The V and J genes are TRBV5-6 and TRBJ2-7; D is possibly TRBD1 (6 bases). The CDR3 is 14 residues long. Germline V CDR1 and CDR2: SGHDT, YYEEEE. Trimming took off 0 bases at V and 2 bases at J, with 9 bases between the two ends. CDR3 sequence: CASSLAAGAYEQYF. The CDR3 bases are TGTGCCAGCAGCTTGGCGGCAGGGGCCTACGAGCAGTACTTC.

This chain uses TRBV4-1 with TRBJ1-1; no firm D call. The CDR3 loop spans 13 amino acids. The V gene lost 0 bases and the J gene lost 8 bases, with 10 bases spanning the gap. CDR1 and CDR2 (germline): MGHRA, YSYEKL. CDR3 amino acids: CASSQDGSREAFF. CDR3 in DNA: TGCGCCAGCAGCCAAGATGGGAGCAGGGAAGCTTTCTTT.

This sequence joins TRBV28 and TRBJ2-5; D is undetermined. There are 13 residues in the CDR3. Germline V CDR1 and CDR2: MDHEN, SYDVKM. V shed 6 bases and J shed 3 bases, with 11 bases lying between them. CDR3 amino acids: CASSQHGKETQYF. CDR3 DNA: TGTGCCAGCAGCCAGCATGGCAAAGAGACCCAGTACTTC.

The chain recombines TRBV5-1 with TRBJ2-1, with 8 bases aligning to TRBD1. V dropped 0 bases and J dropped 7; count of bases not matched to a gene: 6. This CDR3 contains 15 residues. Germline CDR1 and CDR2: SGHRS and YFSETQ. The CDR3 here is CASSLGGTGLNEQFF. CDR3 in DNA: TGCGCCAGCAGCTTGGGAGGGACAGGACTGAATGAGCAGTTCTTC.

The V and J genes are TRBV5-1 and TRBJ2-3, with 11 bases fitting TRBD2. Germline loops: CDR1 SGHRS, CDR2 YFSETQ. This CDR3 is 16 amino acids long. V lost 2 bases and J lost 3; bases outside the gene matches: 5. The CDR3 spells CASSLTSGRGTDTQYF. CDR3 bases: TGCGCCAGCAGCTTAACTAGCGGGAGAGGTACAGATACGCAGTATTTT. Full variable domain (remainder filled in from reference TRBV5-1 and TRBJ2-3): KAGVTQTPRYLIKTRGQQVTLSCSPISGHRSVSWYQQTPGQGLQFLFEYFSETQRNKGNFPGRFSGRQFSNSRSEMNVSTLELGDSALYLCASSLTSGRGTDTQYFGPGTRLTVL.

The chain employs TRBV5-4 and TRBJ2-6; the D is unclear. V dropped 4 bases and J dropped 0 bases, with 11 bases sitting between them. In germline, CDR1 is SGHNT, CDR2 YYREEE (reference sequence). CDR3 length equals 16 residues. Here the CDR3 DNA reads TGTGCCAGCAGCGTCGGACGGAGCTCTGGGGCCAACGTCCTGACTTTC. This codes for CASSVGRSSGANVLTF. The whole variable domain, filled in from reference TRBV5-4 and TRBJ2-6, reads ETGVTQSPTHLIKTRGQQVTLRCSSQSGHNTVSWYQQALGQGPQFIFQYYREEENGRGNFPPRFSGLQFPNYSSELNVNALELDDSALYLCASSVGRSSGANVLTFGAGSRLTVL.

This chain connects TRBV11-2 to TRBJ2-3, with D perhaps matching TRBD1 (5 bases). CDR3 size: 15 residues. Trimming cost V 0 bases and J 4 bases, with 11 bases left between them. Germline loops: CDR1 SGHAT, CDR2 FQNNGV. This CDR3 is CASSLDRWGADTQYF. In DNA, the CDR3 is TGTGCCAGCAGCTTAGATCGGTGGGGCGCAGATACGCAGTATTTT.

The chain combines TRBV5-1 with TRBJ2-7; perhaps D is TRBD1 or TRBD2 (5 bases each). In germline, CDR1 is SGHRS, CDR2 YFSETQ. The V and J ends lost 5 bases and 2 bases respectively, with 20 bases between them. CDR3 length: 16 amino acids. This chain's CDR3 is CASSSDGSGRAYEQYF. Written as DNA, the CDR3 is TGCGCCAGCAGTTCGGATGGGTCGGGACGGGCCTACGAGCAGTACTTC.

This chain links TRBV7-6 with TRBJ1-3; 9 bases fit TRBD1. Germline loops: CDR1 SGHVS, CDR2 FNYEAQ. The CDR3 sequence is 18 residues long. V gave up 1 base and J gave up 0 bases; unmatched junction bases: 7. The chain's CDR3 is CASSLGVPGQGSGNTIYF. The DNA for the CDR3 is TGTGCCAGCAGCTTAGGGGTGCCGGGACAGGGCTCTGGAAACACCATATATTTT.

This clone was detected only once. V and J are TRBV28 and TRBJ1-5; 10 positions agree with TRBD1. Losses at the gene ends were 2 bases for V and 4 bases for J; bases not matched to a gene: 5. The CDR3 is made up of 16 amino acids. Germline loops: CDR1 MDHEN, CDR2 SYDVKM. CDR3 loop: CASSLDLGQGNQPQHF. CDR3 coding DNA: TGTGCCAGCAGTTTAGATTTGGGACAGGGGAATCAGCCCCAGCATTTT.

This chain uses TRBV30 with TRBJ2-5, with D possibly being TRBD2 (6 bases). The CDR3 contains 13 residues. CDR1 is GTSNPN, CDR2 SVGIG, per germline (reference sequence). With 2 bases removed from V and 4 bases from J, the gap between germline ends came to 11 bases. The CDR3 bases are TGTGCCTGGAGTTTAGCGGTAAGAGAGACCCAGTACTTC. It encodes CAWSLAVRETQYF.

The gene calls are TRBV10-3 and TRBJ2-7, with 9 bases that match TRBD1. Germline V gene sequence: CDR1 ENHRY, CDR2 SYGVKD. The V and J ends lost 11 bases and 8 bases, in that order; junction bases with no gene match: 7. The CDR3 is made up of 11 amino acids. Here the CDR3 reads CAARGTGKQYF. The CDR3 DNA sequence: TGTGCCGCCCGGGGGACAGGGAAGCAGTACTTC.

This clone was detected a few times. The rearrangement uses TRBV9 and TRBJ2-7; the match to TRBD1 covers 10 bases. V lost 0 bases, J lost 0 bases, and 0 bases stayed unmatched. The CDR3 is 15 residues long. CDR1 SGDLS and CDR2 YYNGEE come from the germline V gene. CDR3 sequence: CASSVGTGGSYEQYF. In nucleotides, the CDR3 is TGTGCCAGCAGCGTAGGGACAGGGGGCTCCTACGAGCAGTACTTC.

The chain combines TRBV7-9 with TRBJ2-3; the D is unclear. Germline V gene data show CDR1 as SEHNR and CDR2 as FQNEAQ (reference sequence). Between the trimmed V and J ends, which lost 8 bases and 2 bases, there was a span of 5 bases. The CDR3 spans 11 residues. CDR3 nucleotides: TGTGCCAGCGAGTCCACAGATACGCAGTATTTT. This sequence encodes CASESTDTQYF.

This clone was counted a single time. The chain couples TRBV6-4 to TRBJ2-7, with a weak D call TRBD1 (5 bases). The V and J ends lost 3 bases and 0 bases respectively, with 18 bases between them. Looked up from germline, CDR1 is MRHNA and CDR2 is SNTAGT. The CDR3 covers 17 residues. Here the CDR3 reads CASSELGQGKSSYEQYF. Written as DNA, the CDR3 is TGTGCCAGCAGTGAGTTAGGGCAGGGTAAGAGCTCCTACGAGCAGTACTTC.

The V gene is TRBV7-9, the J gene TRBJ2-5, with D possibly matching TRBD2 (5 bases). Looked up from germline, CDR1 is SEHNR and CDR2 is FQNEAQ (reference sequence). V lost 2 bases and J lost 2, with 9 bases in between. The CDR3 has 14 amino acids. CDR3 sequence (DNA): TGTGCCAGCAGCTTAACCGGGATTCAAGAGACCCAGTACTTC. Translation: CASSLTGIQETQYF.

The V gene is TRBV2, the J gene TRBJ1-6; 7 bases are shared with TRBD1. The V segment lost 8 bases and the J segment 7 bases; nucleotides outside the gene matches: 5. CDR1 is SNHLY and CDR2 is FYNNEI in the germline V gene. The CDR3 sequence is 13 residues long. The CDR3 is CASGDSPNSPLHF. CDR3 in DNA: TGTGCCAGCGGGGACAGCCCCAATTCACCCCTCCACTTT.

The chain has TRBV2 and TRBJ1-5; D not resolved. The length of the CDR3 is 14 residues. CDR1 is SNHLY, CDR2 FYNNEI, per germline. The V and J ends lost 1 base and 6 bases respectively, with 10 bases between them. CDR3 sequence reads: CASSEGARSQPQHF. The CDR3 coding sequence is TGTGCCAGCAGTGAAGGAGCGCGCAGTCAGCCCCAGCATTTT.

V gene TRBV11-2 combines with J gene TRBJ2-2, with 8 bases matching TRBD2. V was clipped by 3 bases and J by 8 bases; unmatched bases: 5. This CDR3 has 14 residues. CDR1 is SGHAT, CDR2 FQNNGV, per germline. CDR3 loop: CASSLHSGSGELFF. CDR3 coding DNA: TGTGCCAGCAGCTTGCACAGCGGGAGTGGGGAGCTGTTTTTT.

The genes are TRBV27 and TRBJ2-7; 9 nucleotides agree with TRBD2. V was clipped by 2 bases and J by 1 base; unmatched bases: 3. The CDR3 is made up of 15 amino acids. The V gene's germline CDR1 is MNHEY and CDR2 SMNVEV (reference sequence). CDR3: CASSLAGGASYEQYF. The CDR3 bases are TGTGCCAGCAGTTTAGCGGGAGGGGCTTCCTACGAGCAGTACTTC.

The table lists this clone with a few counts. The chain is built from TRBV6-5 and TRBJ1-1, with 7 bases fitting TRBD1. CDR3 length: 13 residues. V shed 9 bases and J 2 bases; nucleotides not matched to a gene: 6. Germline loops: CDR1 MNHEY, CDR2 SVGAGI. The CDR3: CASRTGANTEAFF. The CDR3 nucleotides are TGTGCCAGTAGAACAGGGGCAAACACTGAAGCTTTCTTT.

CDR3 protein: CASSLFRSTNEQFF. Here the CDR3 DNA reads TGTGCCAGCAGCTTATTCAGATCGACCAATGAGCAGTTCTTC. The V gene is TRBV7-2, the J gene TRBJ2-1; D not certain. The V gene lost 2 bases and the J gene lost 6 bases, with 11 bases spanning the gap. CDR3 length: 14 residues. Per germline, CDR1 SGHTA and CDR2 FQGNSA.

The rearrangement uses TRBV7-2 and TRBJ2-3; TRBD2 might be the D (6 bases). The V gene's germline CDR1 is SGHTA and CDR2 FQGNSA. CDR3 length: 16 amino acids. V gave up 4 bases and J gave up 6 bases, with 20 bases separating them. The CDR3 DNA reads as TGTGCCAGCAGCTCCTCTAGCGCGCTAAAAAGGGATACGCAGTATTTT. Protein: CASSSSSALKRDTQYF.